Below are 6 T cell receptor beta chains sequenced from a single sample in a study of regulatory dendritic cells for organ transplantation. Only in-frame clones appear in the TCRdb table, and some are missing; sequencing was by immunoSEQ multiplex PCR. The data hold around 30,000 clones, with approximately 82% observed a single time. The sequencing sample was made of naive CD4+ T cells from blood. Documented subset: CD45RA+ naive T cells. The receptor set was obtained from a human donor in good health.

The V and J genes are TRBV9 and TRBJ2-5; tentative D call: TRBD1 (6 bases). V dropped 0 bases and J dropped 4 bases, with 13 bases sitting between them. In germline, CDR1 is SGDLS, CDR2 YYNGEE. The CDR3 length is 15 residues. The DNA for the CDR3 is TGTGCCAGCAGCGTAGGGGAAGGGGGTATAGAGACCCAGTACTTC. This codes for CASSVGEGGIETQYF.

The CDR3, as DNA: TGTGCCAGCAGGGGACAGGCGTCCAGCTACGAGCAGTACTTC. Encoded protein: CASRGQASSYEQYF. V gene TRBV6-6 combines with J gene TRBJ2-7; 8 positions agree with TRBD1. The CDR3 extends over 14 amino acids. Germline V CDR1 and CDR2: MNHNY, SVGAGI (reference sequence). The trim removed 6 bases at V and 3 bases at J, leaving 7 bases unmatched.

A few counts support this clone. The chain carries TRBV7-8 and TRBJ1-1, with D perhaps TRBD1 (5 bases). Trimming removed 3 bases from V and 8 bases from J, with 10 bases in between. This CDR3 region has 12 residues. The V gene's germline CDR1 is SGHVS and CDR2 FQNEAQ. CDR3 coding DNA: TGTGCCAGCAGCTTTTCAGGGCGAGAAGCTTTCTTT. It yields the protein CASSFSGREAFF. The entire variable domain, with the rest obtained from reference TRBV7-8 and TRBJ1-1, is as follows: GAGVSQSPRYKVAKRGQDVALRCDPISGHVSLFWYQQALGQGPEFLTYFQNEAQLDKSGLPSDRFFAERPEGSVSTLKIQRTQQEDSAVYLCASSFSGREAFFGQGTRLTVV.

The rearrangement uses TRBV5-6 and TRBJ2-7; D might be TRBD1 (6 bases). V shed 0 bases and J shed 3 bases, with 13 bases lying between them. This CDR3 region has 15 residues. CDR1 is SGHDT, CDR2 YYEEEE, per germline. The CDR3 spells CASSLGQDPIYEQYF. DNA for the CDR3: TGTGCCAGCAGCTTGGGACAGGACCCAATCTACGAGCAGTACTTC.

This rearrangement joins TRBV6-5 to TRBJ1-5, with a possible D match to TRBD1 (6 bases). This CDR3 is 14 amino acids long. Germline CDR1 and CDR2: MNHEY and SVGAGI. V lost 6 bases to trimming and J lost 1 base, with 10 bases between them. The CDR3 sequence: CASRNGQSNQPQHF. The DNA of the CDR3 is TGTGCCAGCAGAAACGGACAGAGCAATCAGCCCCAGCATTTT.

The V and J genes are TRBV11-3 and TRBJ2-1; 12 nucleotides agree with TRBD2. The CDR3 runs 16 residues. V lost 5 bases and J lost 7; bases outside the gene matches: 9. CDR1 is SGHNT and CDR2 is YENEEA in the germline V gene. In nucleotides, the CDR3 is TGTGCCAGCAGCGATAGGACTAGCGGGGAAGGTAATGAGCAGTTCTTC. Translating gives CASSDRTSGEGNEQFF.